This TCR beta chain was found in a study of T cell responses to AZD1222 COVID-19 vaccine. Turning to the study itself: Timing groups of about 4 and about 12 weeks for second doses were pooled.

Using immunoSEQ multiplex PCR, the repertoire was profiled, and TCRdb retains in-frame clones only, with some absent. The sample includes tens of thousands of clones, approximately 90% of them seen just once. Concerning this clone itself: The target antigen is unknown.

Losses at the gene ends were 5 bases for V and 8 bases for J; bases not matched to a gene: 14. There are 15 residues in the CDR3. Germline lookup yields CDR1 MDHEN and CDR2 SYDVKM. Study-wide results and caveats: Possibly, clonal diversity was underestimated; donors were largely white British and included more females. Two AZD1222 administrations were followed by greater Spike-specific TCR breadth and depth. Close to half of all spike-specific TCRs reportedly target regions of the variants that are unmutated.

This TCR was sampled from an adult in good health. The V call is TRBV28, the J call TRBJ1-1; 7 bases line up with TRBD1. This material consisted of peripheral blood, taken on day 0 of AZD1222 vaccination. The CDR3 nucleotides read TGTGCCAGCAGTGGACCCCGGGACAGTGCTTCCGAAGCTTTCTTT. As protein: CASSGPRDSASEAFF.